The clone carrying this T cell receptor (beta chain) was counted a few times. Its specificity is not known. A read error may account for a junction end that differs from germline. Germline CDR1 reads DFQATT; CDR2 reads SNEGSKA (reference sequence). The CDR3 extends over 12 amino acids. The use of a sample-barcoded 5' primer and a J-beta primer mix characterized a second PCR of 7 to 11 cycles. TCRdb processed the 5' RACE reads anew with MiXCR; each CDR3 protein has one entry. The sample lists about 1.7 million distinct CDR3 sequences, roughly 30% occurring once. This entry belongs to a study of blood T cells in healthy people across ages. Study results and limitations: CMV status of donors was not determined, possibly confounding expanded clonotype changes.

The V gene is TRBV20-1, the J gene TRBJ2-3; D is uncertain. The sample was blood. This TCR was sampled from a woman in her twenties or thirties in good health. CDR3 bases: TGCAGTGCTCCGTATAGCATAGATACGCAGTATTTT. This translates into CSAPYSIDTQYF.